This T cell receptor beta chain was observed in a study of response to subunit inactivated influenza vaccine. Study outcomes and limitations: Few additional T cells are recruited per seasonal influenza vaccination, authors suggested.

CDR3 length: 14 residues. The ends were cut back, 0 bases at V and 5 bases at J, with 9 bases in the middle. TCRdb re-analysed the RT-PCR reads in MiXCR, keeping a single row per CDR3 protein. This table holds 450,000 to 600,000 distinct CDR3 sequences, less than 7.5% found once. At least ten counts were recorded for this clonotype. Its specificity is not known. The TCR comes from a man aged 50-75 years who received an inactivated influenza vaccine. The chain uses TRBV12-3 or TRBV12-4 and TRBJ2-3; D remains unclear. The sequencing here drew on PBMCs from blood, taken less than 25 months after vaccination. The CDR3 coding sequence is TGTGCCAGCAGTTTAGCCTCTTTCGGAGATACGCAGTATTTT. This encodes CASSLASFGDTQYF.